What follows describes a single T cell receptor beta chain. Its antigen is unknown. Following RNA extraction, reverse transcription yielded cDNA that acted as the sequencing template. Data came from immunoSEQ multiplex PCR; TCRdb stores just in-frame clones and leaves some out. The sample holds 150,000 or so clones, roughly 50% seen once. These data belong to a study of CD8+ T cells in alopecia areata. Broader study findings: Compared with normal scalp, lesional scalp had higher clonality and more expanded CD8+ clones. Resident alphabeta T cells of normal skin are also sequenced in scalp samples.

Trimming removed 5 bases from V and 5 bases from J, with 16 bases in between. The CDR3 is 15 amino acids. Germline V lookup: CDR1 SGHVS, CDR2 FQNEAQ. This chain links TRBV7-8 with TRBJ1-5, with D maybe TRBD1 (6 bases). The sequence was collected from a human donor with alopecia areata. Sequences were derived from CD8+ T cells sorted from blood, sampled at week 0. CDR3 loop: CASSPRTEGDQPQHF. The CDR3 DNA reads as TGTGCCAGCAGCCCCAGGACAGAAGGAGATCAGCCCCAGCATTTT. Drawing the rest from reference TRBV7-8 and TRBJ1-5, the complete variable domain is GAGVSQSPRYKVAKRGQDVALRCDPISGHVSLFWYQQALGQGPEFLTYFQNEAQLDKSGLPSDRFFAERPEGSVSTLKIQRTQQEDSAVYLCASSPRTEGDQPQHFGDGTRLSIL.